The 30 T cell receptor beta chains below were found in one sample sequenced in a study of cytomegalovirus exposure and HLA in healthy donors. The PCR contained 60 Vbeta and 13 Jbeta primers. The data were produced by immunoSEQ multiplex PCR, yet TCRdb's version contains in-frame clones alone and is incomplete. Among around 110,000 clones listed, around 62% were seen once. The sample consisted of PBMCs. The receptors shown here come from a woman in her thirties or forties in good health and CMV-seropositive.

With respect to this clone: At one end the junction does not follow the germline gene, possibly because of a read error. This chain links TRBV5-4 with TRBJ1-1; no clear D gene. Looked up from germline, CDR1 is SGHNT and CDR2 is YYREEE (reference sequence). This CDR3 has 15 residues. Here the CDR3 DNA reads TGTGCCTGCAGCTTGTTTGAGGGTATGAACACTGAAGCTTTCTTT. This encodes CACSLFEGMNTEAFF.

V usage is TRBV2 and J usage is TRBJ2-1, with D hard to call. With 6 bases removed from V and 4 bases from J, the gap between germline ends came to 13 bases. Per the germline V gene, CDR1 is SNHLY and CDR2 is FYNNEI. There are 14 residues in the CDR3. CDR3 sequence reads: CASRTYTKYNEQFF. The CDR3 DNA follows: TGTGCCAGCAGAACGTACACCAAATACAATGAGCAGTTCTTC.

The rearrangement joins TRBV15 to TRBJ2-1; D gene uncertain. The CDR3 totals 15 residues. Germline CDR1 is LNHNV and CDR2 is YYDKDF (reference sequence). Trimming left V 3 bases short and J 5 bases short, with 14 bases between. The chain's CDR3 is CATSSARLGNNEQFF. CDR3 bases: TGTGCCACCAGCAGTGCCAGGCTTGGAAACAATGAGCAGTTCTTC.

V is TRBV7-2 and J is TRBJ2-5, with D hard to call. CDR1 SGHTA and CDR2 FQGNSA come from the germline V gene. The V gene lost 0 bases and the J gene lost 5 bases, with 7 bases spanning the gap. The CDR3 spans 13 residues. As DNA, the CDR3 is TGTGCCAGCAGCTTAGCCCCCGCGGAGACCCAGTACTTC. Its protein is CASSLAPAETQYF.

The chain uses TRBV7-2 and TRBJ1-1; D unclear. Germline CDR1 SGHTA, CDR2 FQGNSA. V dropped 1 base and J dropped 3 bases, with 12 bases sitting between them. The CDR3 sequence is 15 residues long. In DNA form, the CDR3 reads TGTGCCAGCAGCTTAGGGCATGTAGCGTACACTGAAGCTTTCTTT. The encoded protein is CASSLGHVAYTEAFF.

CDR3 in amino acids: CASSPNRVLGGYTF. The CDR3 DNA sequence: TGTGCCAGCAGTCCCAACAGGGTTTTGGGCGGCTACACCTTC. J is TRBJ1-2 and V is TRBV27; tentative D call: TRBD1 (6 bases). The CDR3 loop spans 14 amino acids. Trimming removed 5 bases at V and 8 bases at J, with 18 bases between. Germline V gives CDR1 MNHEY, CDR2 SMNVEV (reference sequence).

J is TRBJ2-6 and V is TRBV4-3, with D possibly TRBD2 on 6 matching bases. This CDR3 comprises 18 residues. V lost 6 bases to trimming and J lost 1 base, with 19 bases between them. Per germline, CDR1 LGHNA and CDR2 YSLEER. This CDR3 reads CASSRIGGGMSGANVLTF. The CDR3 region has the DNA TGCGCCAGCAGTCGTATTGGTGGAGGGATGTCTGGGGCCAACGTCCTGACTTTC.

The V and J genes are TRBV5-4 and TRBJ2-5; no firm D call. Between the trimmed V and J ends, which lost 0 bases and 5 bases, there was a span of 11 bases. The CDR3 consists of 14 residues. Per germline, CDR1 SGHNT and CDR2 YYREEE (reference sequence). Here the CDR3 reads CASSLDSSGETQYF. In DNA form, the CDR3 reads TGTGCCAGCAGCTTGGACTCCTCCGGGGAGACCCAGTACTTC.

V gene TRBV6-5 combines with J gene TRBJ1-2; D call uncertain. CDR3 length equals 12 residues. Germline lookup yields CDR1 MNHEY and CDR2 SVGAGI. V was pared by 4 bases and J by 4 bases, with 7 bases between. The CDR3 sequence is CASSSGSYGYTF. CDR3 coding DNA: TGTGCCAGCAGTTCAGGAAGCTATGGCTACACCTTC.

This chain joins TRBV2 and TRBJ2-7; D gene uncertain. The CDR3 sequence is 14 residues long. The V and J ends lost 3 bases and 2 bases respectively, with 11 bases between them. The germline CDR1 and CDR2 sequences are SNHLY and FYNNEI. The CDR3 DNA follows: TGTGCCAGCAGTGACCCGCCCGACACCTACGAGCAGTACTTC. Residues: CASSDPPDTYEQYF.

The chain is built from TRBV5-4 and TRBJ2-7, with a possible D match to TRBD1 (6 bases). Germline loops: CDR1 SGHNT, CDR2 YYREEE (reference sequence). Deletions cut 4 bases from V and 3 bases from J, with 8 bases between. The CDR3 consists of 12 residues. The CDR3 DNA sequence: TGTGCCAGCAGCCGGGACAACTACGAGCAGTACTTC. Translation gives CASSRDNYEQYF.

There are a few counts of this clone. V and J are TRBV25-1 and TRBJ2-2, with D uncertain. Deletions cut 3 bases from V and 8 bases from J, with 10 bases between. This CDR3 comprises 13 residues. Germline CDR1 is MGHDK and CDR2 is SYGVNS. CDR3 coding DNA: TGTGCCAGCAGTGACCCCTACGCTGGGGAGCTGTTTTTT. Translation: CASSDPYAGELFF.

The rearrangement joins TRBV27 to TRBJ2-7; TRBD1 aligns across 11 bases. The ends lost 4 bases at V and 6 bases at J; junction bases unmatched: 11. CDR1 and CDR2 from the germline V gene are MNHEY and SMNVEV (reference sequence). CDR3 length: 16 residues. This chain's CDR3 is CASSSKRTGGKGEQYF. The CDR3 DNA reads as TGTGCCAGCAGTTCCAAGCGGACAGGGGGCAAGGGCGAGCAGTACTTC.

V is TRBV18 and J is TRBJ2-7, with D perhaps TRBD1 (5 bases). The germline gives CDR1 KGHSH, CDR2 LQKENI. The ends were cut back, 3 bases at V and 5 bases at J, with 11 bases in the middle. CDR3 length: 13 residues. The CDR3 loop is CASSPPGRDEQYF. CDR3 nucleotides: TGTGCCAGCTCACCCCCCGGCAGGGACGAGCAGTACTTC.

This clone was seen only a few times. The rearrangement uses TRBV28 and TRBJ1-1, with D unclear. The CDR3 sequence is 13 residues long. V lost 3 bases, J lost 1 base, and 6 bases lay in between. The germline V gene encodes CDR1 MDHEN and CDR2 SYDVKM. This CDR3 is CASSFLRNTEAFF. CDR3 DNA sequence: TGTGCCAGCAGTTTTCTTCGGAACACTGAAGCTTTCTTT.

J is TRBJ2-7 and V is TRBV29-1, with D possibly being TRBD1 (6 bases). V was clipped by 0 bases and J by 7 bases, with 13 bases between them. CDR3 length: 13 residues. Germline V gene data show CDR1 as SQVTM and CDR2 as ANQGSEA. CDR3 protein: CSVEEGGVGEQYF. CDR3 DNA sequence: TGCAGCGTTGAAGAAGGGGGTGTCGGGGAGCAGTACTTC.

This chain uses TRBV15 with TRBJ2-3, with TRBD2 matching over 10 bases. Germline lookup yields CDR1 LNHNV and CDR2 YYDKDF (reference sequence). Trimming at V came to 1 base and at J to 2 bases, leaving 6 bases not matched to a gene. The CDR3 loop spans 17 amino acids. Written as DNA, the CDR3 is TGTGCCACCAGCAGAGTAAGCGGGAGGGCCATCACAGATACGCAGTATTTT. Translated: CATSRVSGRAITDTQYF.

V is TRBV7-2 and J is TRBJ1-3; a possible D gene is TRBD1 (5 bases). Per germline, CDR1 SGHTA and CDR2 FQGNSA. V lost 0 bases and J 0 bases, leaving 12 bases between the germline ends. The CDR3 has 17 amino acids. The CDR3 loop reads CASSLAAGLSSGNTIYF. CDR3 nucleotides: TGTGCCAGCAGCTTAGCCGCAGGGCTCAGCTCTGGAAACACCATATATTTT.

This clone was seen a few times. The V call is TRBV7-2, the J call TRBJ1-2; 9 nucleotides match TRBD1. Germline V gene lookup returns CDR1 SGHTA and CDR2 FQGNSA. There are 15 residues in the CDR3. Trimming removed 3 bases from V and 0 bases from J; junction bases left unmatched: 2. The DNA for the CDR3 is TGTGCCAGCAGCTTCACAGGGGGCCCTAACTATGGCTACACCTTC. It is translated as CASSFTGGPNYGYTF.

V and J are TRBV25-1 and TRBJ1-1; 9 bases map to TRBD1. V lost 3 bases and J lost 3; bases outside the gene matches: 8. Germline V gene lookup returns CDR1 MGHDK and CDR2 SYGVNS. The CDR3 runs 16 residues. The CDR3 nucleotides are TGTGCCAGCAGTGATGAGTACAGGACAGGGGACACTGAAGCTTTCTTT. Its translation: CASSDEYRTGDTEAFF.

This clone was counted only a few times. The chain is built from TRBV5-1 and TRBJ1-2, with TRBD1 identical over 9 bases. This CDR3 spans 16 amino acids. The trim removed 4 bases at V and 3 bases at J, leaving 10 bases unmatched. CDR1 SGHRS and CDR2 YFSETQ come from the germline V gene. CDR3: CASSPLRTGVYYGYTF. The DNA for the CDR3 is TGCGCCAGCAGCCCCCTTCGGACAGGGGTGTACTATGGCTACACCTTC.

As for this clone: At one end the junction does not follow the germline gene, possibly because of a read error. The chain couples TRBV7-9 to TRBJ2-7; no definite D call. The CDR3 extends over 12 amino acids. CDR1 is SEHNR, CDR2 FQNEAQ, per germline (reference sequence). CDR3: CSSSPPLSEQYF. CDR3 DNA: TGTTCCAGCAGCCCCCCCCTCTCCGAGCAGTACTTC.

A remark on this clone: It is unclear where the CDR3 begins or ends on the DNA, so no DNA is shown, and the CDR3 is as TCRdb lists it. The chain recombines TRBV19 with TRBJ1-1; no DNA check was done on the table's D call, TRBD1. The germline V gene encodes CDR1 LNHDA and CDR2 SQIVND (reference sequence). The CDR3 is 14 amino acids in total, end residues counted. This CDR3 is CASTSGQGNTEAFF.

The CDR3 here is CASSLVGQVTDTEAFF. The DNA of the CDR3 is TGTGCCAGCAGCTTAGTTGGACAGGTGACGGACACTGAAGCTTTCTTT. The chain uses TRBV7-9 and TRBJ1-1, with 7 bases fitting TRBD1. The CDR3 runs to 16 residues. Germline V lookup: CDR1 SEHNR, CDR2 FQNEAQ (reference sequence). The J segment lost 3 bases and the V segment lost 1 base, leaving 8 bases of the junction unmatched.

The V gene is TRBV7-3, the J gene TRBJ2-5; D is perhaps TRBD2 (5 bases). Germline loops: CDR1 SGHTA, CDR2 FQGTGA. The ends were cut back, 1 base at V and 4 bases at J, with 16 bases in the middle. This CDR3 has 16 residues. The CDR3 reads CASSLSGSPLGETQYF. CDR3 coding DNA: TGTGCCAGCAGCTTAAGCGGGTCCCCCCTCGGAGAGACCCAGTACTTC.

The chain couples TRBV10-3 to TRBJ2-7; D unresolved. V shed 2 bases and J shed 0 bases, with 8 bases lying between them. The CDR3 totals 14 residues. Germline CDR1 ENHRY, CDR2 SYGVKD. CDR3 loop: CAISEVWSSYEQYF. CDR3 DNA sequence: TGTGCCATCAGTGAGGTCTGGAGCTCCTACGAGCAGTACTTC.

V is TRBV5-4 and J is TRBJ2-5; no clear D. The length of the CDR3 is 13 residues. Germline loops: CDR1 SGHNT, CDR2 YYREEE (reference sequence). Trimming removed 0 bases from V and 1 base from J, with 4 bases in between. The CDR3 loop reads CASSLDTQETQYF. In nucleotides, the CDR3 is TGTGCCAGCAGCTTGGACACCCAAGAGACCCAGTACTTC. Full variable domain (rest looked up from reference TRBV5-4 and TRBJ2-5): ETGVTQSPTHLIKTRGQQVTLRCSSQSGHNTVSWYQQALGQGPQFIFQYYREEENGRGNFPPRFSGLQFPNYSSELNVNALELDDSALYLCASSLDTQETQYFGPGTRLLVL.

There are a few counts of this clone. This sequence joins TRBV4-3 and TRBJ1-5; D is unclear. Germline V gives CDR1 LGHNA, CDR2 YSLEER. The CDR3 is made up of 17 amino acids. Trimming removed 0 bases at V and 0 bases at J, with 12 bases between. For the CDR3, the DNA is TGCGCCAGCAGCCAAGATCGTACAGAGATTAGCAATCAGCCCCAGCATTTT. As protein: CASSQDRTEISNQPQHF.

The chain carries TRBV5-6 and TRBJ1-5, with TRBD1 matching over 7 bases. V gave up 2 bases and J gave up 6 bases; unmatched junction bases: 5. The CDR3 loop spans 14 amino acids. Germline-derived CDR1 and CDR2 are SGHDT and YYEEEE. CDR3 nucleotide sequence: TGTGCCAGCAGCTTTGGCCAGGGGGGTCAGCCCCAGCATTTT. Its translation: CASSFGQGGQPQHF.

The chain uses TRBV15 and TRBJ2-5; 10 bases are shared with TRBD2. The V and J ends lost 4 bases and 1 base, in that order; junction bases with no gene match: 3. The CDR3 runs 15 residues. The germline gives CDR1 LNHNV, CDR2 YYDKDF (reference sequence). Here the CDR3 DNA reads TGTGCCACCAGCATCCGGACTAGCGGCCAAGAGACCCAGTACTTC. This encodes CATSIRTSGQETQYF.